This is a list of T cell receptor beta chains from one sample in a study of technical replicates of blood from a few donors. Produced via immunoSEQ multiplex PCR; TCRdb's table is partial and in-frame only. The repertoire holds some 13,000 clones, with 95% as singletons. Sequences were obtained from PBMCs. The source is a human donor in good health. The conserved cysteine and the conserved F or W are not part of the CDR3 here. Only some rows state a clone size, as once, few, many or a class for expanded clones.

NA	TRBV11-2	TRBJ2-7	ASSLDSRLTGGLDEQY
NA	TRBV9	TRBJ2-3	ASSIDMEGVSDTQY
NA	TRBV28	TRBJ1-4	ASSTNGLVEKLF
NA	TRBV5-1	TRBJ2-3	ASSHGQRGTDTQY
few	TRBV11-2	TRBJ2-7	ASSASGSEQY
NA	TRBV18	TRBJ1-2	ASSQDTRYGYT
NA	TRBV27	TRBJ2-1	ASKTSGRRNEQF
NA	TRBV30	TRBJ1-2	AWSGGNDGYT
NA	TRBV4-1	TRBJ2-5	ASSRDFPTRETQY
NA	TRBV7-9	TRBJ1-5	ASSLGDSSNQPQH
NA	TRBV11-2	TRBJ2-1	ASSPLAGALNEQF
NA	TRBV5-1	TRBJ2-5	ASSLGGTSGRKTQY
once	TRBV27	TRBJ1-5	ASSSGYSNQPQH
once	TRBV19	TRBJ1-4	ASNSRGATNEKLF
NA	TRBV9	TRBJ2-1	ASSRGQGVAGDNEQF
NA	TRBV6-6	TRBJ1-1	ASGQRQGIDTEAF
NA	TRBV7-8	TRBJ1-2	ASKPDWALDYGYT
NA	TRBV28	TRBJ1-5	ASGIGDQPQH
NA	TRBV25-1	TRBJ2-1	ASSGSGGAWNEQF
NA	TRBV30	TRBJ2-1	AWGIIRGEQF
NA	TRBV7-2	TRBJ2-4	ASSHGTASLAKNIQY
NA	TRBV5-1	TRBJ2-3	ASSLGFGSAVADTQY